Presented here are 29 T cell receptor beta chains from one specimen sequenced in a study of blood T cell repertoires in COVID-19. Clones were read by immunoSEQ multiplex PCR, and TCRdb kept only the in-frame ones, dropping some. The profile covers 310,000 or so clones, with approximately 90% appearing a single time and approximately 1.2% taken by the ten largest. The material sequenced was PBMCs or T cells enriched from blood (not recorded which). The receptors originated from a woman in her twenties or thirties who had recovered from COVID-19.

CDR3 sequence: CASSFGRGNQPQHF. The CDR3 nucleotides are TGTGCCAGCAGCTTTGGAAGGGGAAATCAGCCCCAGCATTTT. J is TRBJ1-5 and V is TRBV7-2; D possibly corresponds to TRBD1 (5 bases). The V gene lost 3 bases and the J gene lost 4 bases, with 10 bases spanning the gap. Germline values: CDR1 SGHTA, CDR2 FQGNSA. The CDR3 loop spans 14 amino acids.

Turning to this clone: The junction and the germline gene differ at one end; a read error may be behind it. The chain links TRBV9 to TRBJ1-6, with D perhaps matching TRBD1 (5 bases). The CDR3 is made up of 17 amino acids. Germline CDR1 SGDLS, CDR2 YYNGEE. In DNA form, the CDR3 reads TGTGCCAGCAGCGTAGGAGTACGGGGGGTGAATAACTCACCCCTCCACTTT. Residues: CASSVGVRGVNNSPLHF.

The J gene is TRBJ1-2, the V gene TRBV9; 8 bases line up with TRBD1. Germline lookup yields CDR1 SGDLS and CDR2 YYNGEE. This CDR3 comprises 15 residues. V gave up 3 bases and J gave up 11 bases; unmatched junction bases: 15. The chain's CDR3 is CASSEVPGTGLDYTF. Written as DNA, the CDR3 is TGTGCCAGCAGCGAAGTACCAGGGACAGGTTTAGATTACACCTTC.

This sequence joins TRBV15 and TRBJ2-1; D possibly corresponds to TRBD1 (6 bases). Germline V gene lookup returns CDR1 LNHNV and CDR2 YYDKDF (reference sequence). The germline V and J ends were trimmed by 0 bases and 6 bases, with 15 bases remaining between them. The CDR3 loop spans 16 amino acids. CDR3 region: CATSREPAGVGNEQFF. CDR3 DNA: TGTGCCACCAGCAGAGAGCCGGCAGGGGTGGGCAATGAGCAGTTCTTC.

The V call is TRBV30, the J call TRBJ1-2; D remains ambiguous. From germline, CDR1 is GTSNPN and CDR2 SVGIG (reference sequence). V lost 1 base to trimming and J lost 8 bases, with 11 bases between them. The CDR3 extends over 12 amino acids. The DNA for the CDR3 is TGTGCCTGGAGTGCCAGTTGGTGGGGCTACACCTTC. As protein: CAWSASWWGYTF.

This rearrangement joins TRBV5-1 to TRBJ2-5; D might be TRBD2 (6 bases). Germline V lookup: CDR1 SGHRS, CDR2 YFSETQ. V was clipped by 3 bases and J by 2 bases, with 17 bases between them. The CDR3 loop spans 16 amino acids. Here the CDR3 DNA reads TGCGCCAGCAGCTCTCGGGGGAGCCTACGACAAGAGACCCAGTACTTC. This codes for CASSSRGSLRQETQYF.

J is TRBJ2-5 and V is TRBV3-1 (or the pseudogene TRBV3-2); 8 positions match TRBD1. The J segment lost 3 bases and the V segment lost 3 bases, leaving 6 bases of the junction unmatched. Germline CDR1 reads LGHDT; CDR2 reads YNNKEL (reference sequence). The CDR3 is 15 amino acids. The CDR3 region is CASSQRAGGEETQYF. CDR3 bases: TGTGCCAGCAGCCAGAGGGCAGGGGGCGAAGAGACCCAGTACTTC.

Of note for this clone: The sample has other DNA sequences that encode this CDR3 too. This chain connects TRBV7-2 to TRBJ2-5; 9 bases align to TRBD2. The CDR3 is made up of 15 amino acids. J was trimmed by 2 bases and V by 1 base; bases with no gene match: 2. Per germline, CDR1 SGHTA and CDR2 FQGNSA. CDR3 nucleotides: TGTGCCAGCAGCTTAGTAGCGGGGGTTCAAGAGACCCAGTACTTC. It specifies CASSLVAGVQETQYF.

The rearrangement links TRBV7-8 to TRBJ2-1, with D possibly TRBD2 on 6 matching bases. Germline-derived CDR1 and CDR2 are SGHVS and FQNEAQ. This CDR3 region has 15 residues. Trimming removed 5 bases from V and 2 bases from J, with 13 bases in between. The CDR3 DNA follows: TGTGCCAGCAGCCGGGACTCCAAAACCTACAATGAGCAGTTCTTC. It codes for CASSRDSKTYNEQFF.

The chain recombines TRBV18 with TRBJ2-7; 8 bases are a match to TRBD2. Germline V lookup: CDR1 KGHSH, CDR2 LQKENI. V shed 0 bases, J shed 2 bases, and the junction held 3 bases outside the gene matches. CDR3 size: 15 residues. The CDR3 protein is CASSPPAGGTYEQYF. In DNA form, the CDR3 reads TGTGCCAGCTCACCACCGGCGGGAGGTACCTACGAGCAGTACTTC.

V gene TRBV23-1 combines with J gene TRBJ1-4, with 9 positions matching TRBD1. Being an ORF, TRBV23-1 has a function that is uncertain. This CDR3 contains 17 residues. The V and J ends lost 8 bases and 4 bases, in that order; junction bases with no gene match: 14. For the CDR3, the DNA is TGCGCCAGCGGACCAAGGGACAGGGAACCAATTAATGAAAAACTGTTTTTT. Its protein product is CASGPRDREPINEKLFF.

The chain uses TRBV7-2 and TRBJ1-1, with a possible D match to TRBD1 (5 bases). From germline, CDR1 is SGHTA and CDR2 FQGNSA. CDR3 length equals 17 residues. The V gene lost 1 base and the J gene lost 1 base, with 16 bases spanning the gap. CDR3 sequence: CASSLVRQGLENTEAFF. As DNA, the CDR3 is TGTGCCAGCAGCTTAGTCCGGCAGGGACTAGAGAACACTGAAGCTTTCTTT.

V and J are TRBV10-1 and TRBJ2-7; tentative D call: TRBD1 (5 bases). Germline lookup yields CDR1 WNHNN and CDR2 SYGVQD (reference sequence). The V and J ends lost 3 bases and 2 bases respectively, with 8 bases between them. CDR3 length: 13 residues. The CDR3 DNA follows: TGCGCCAGCAGTGAAGCAGGGACCTACGAGCAGTACTTC. It translates to CASSEAGTYEQYF.

The chain carries TRBV4-3 and TRBJ2-1, with D possibly TRBD2 on 7 matching bases. Germline CDR1 and CDR2: LGHNA and YSLEER. The CDR3 has 15 residues. Deletions cut 4 bases from V and 8 bases from J, with 18 bases between. The CDR3 bases are TGCGCCAGCAGCCCGACGGGGGGCGTTTCATATGAGCAGTTCTTC. It translates to CASSPTGGVSYEQFF.

The CDR3 is CSAWTGAQGREQYF. CDR3 bases: TGCAGCGCCTGGACAGGGGCCCAAGGAAGAGAGCAGTACTTC. The genes are TRBV29-1 and TRBJ2-7, with 9 bases that match TRBD1. Germline CDR1 is SQVTM and CDR2 is ANQGSEA. The CDR3 has 14 residues. The V and J ends lost 7 bases and 7 bases, in that order; junction bases with no gene match: 14.

The rearrangement joins TRBV14 to TRBJ2-5; D remains unclear. Trimming stripped 3 bases from V and 5 bases from J, with 4 bases between. The germline CDR1 and CDR2 sequences are SGHDN and FVKESK. The CDR3 contains 11 residues. Written as DNA, the CDR3 is TGTGCCAGCAGCCAGGCTGAGACCCAGTACTTC. Amino acids: CASSQAETQYF.

The J gene is TRBJ2-5, the V gene TRBV28; 8 bases match TRBD2. Germline CDR1 reads MDHEN; CDR2 reads SYDVKM. This CDR3 is built from 14 residues. V lost 7 bases, J lost 3 bases, and 7 bases stayed unmatched. The CDR3: CASNLAGSKETQYF. The CDR3 DNA is TGTGCCAGCAACTTAGCGGGGTCGAAAGAGACCCAGTACTTC. Full variable domain (remainder filled in from reference TRBV28 and TRBJ2-5): DVKVTQSSRYLVKRTGEKVFLECVQDMDHENMFWYRQDPGLGLRLIYFSYDVKMKEKGDIPEGYSVSREKKERFSLILESASTNQTSMYLCASNLAGSKETQYFGPGTRLLVL.

This rearrangement joins TRBV28 to TRBJ1-4, with 9 bases fitting TRBD1. V shed 1 base, J shed 5 bases, and the junction held 2 bases outside the gene matches. The CDR3 has 15 residues. CDR1 and CDR2 (germline): MDHEN, SYDVKM. Here the CDR3 DNA reads TGTGCCAGCAGTTTATCTACAGGGGGCAATGAAAAACTGTTTTTT. Encoded protein: CASSLSTGGNEKLFF.

The CDR3 DNA sequence: TGTGCCACCAGTGACACAGGGTACAATGAGCAGTTCTTC. Its protein product is CATSDTGYNEQFF. The V and J genes are TRBV24-1 and TRBJ2-1, with D tentatively TRBD1 (6 bases). V dropped 4 bases and J dropped 4 bases, with 7 bases sitting between them. This CDR3 comprises 13 residues. Germline V gives CDR1 KGHDR, CDR2 SFDVKD.

The chain uses TRBV19 and TRBJ2-2, with D unresolved. This CDR3 region has 14 residues. Germline V gives CDR1 LNHDA, CDR2 SQIVND (reference sequence). Between the trimmed V and J ends, which lost 3 bases and 1 base, there was a span of 6 bases. The CDR3 reads CASSIVGNTGELFF. In DNA, the CDR3 is TGTGCCAGTAGTATCGTCGGGAACACCGGGGAGCTGTTTTTT.

The V and J genes are TRBV30 and TRBJ1-1; TRBD1 agrees at 7 bases. The length of the CDR3 is 12 residues. V shed 8 bases and J 3 bases; nucleotides not matched to a gene: 6. Germline V CDR1 and CDR2: GTSNPN, SVGIG (reference sequence). In DNA form, the CDR3 reads TGTGCCGGAAGAACAGGGGACACTGAAGCTTTCTTT. It is translated as CAGRTGDTEAFF.

The chain is built from TRBV29-1 and TRBJ1-2; D is possibly TRBD1 (5 bases). CDR1 SQVTM and CDR2 ANQGSEA come from the germline V gene. This CDR3 comprises 12 residues. V was clipped by 2 bases and J by 2 bases, with 6 bases between them. The CDR3: CSVEQGNYGYTF. CDR3 sequence (DNA): TGCAGCGTTGAACAGGGAAACTATGGCTACACCTTC.

This clone was detected a few times. The chain links TRBV25-1 to TRBJ2-2; 12 positions match TRBD2. This CDR3 has 16 residues. V was pared by 5 bases and J by 4 bases, with 5 bases of the junction left unmatched. The germline V gene has CDR1 MGHDK and CDR2 SYGVNS. This CDR3 is CASSPLAGGITGELFF. In nucleotides, the CDR3 is TGTGCCAGCAGTCCCCTAGCGGGAGGGATCACCGGGGAGCTGTTTTTT.

The CDR3 protein is CASSLTSGRAGPSTDTQYF. The CDR3 coding sequence is TGTGCCAGCAGCTTAACTAGCGGGAGGGCAGGTCCCTCCACAGATACGCAGTATTTT. The chain recombines TRBV13 with TRBJ2-3; 13 nucleotides align to TRBD2. Looked up from germline, CDR1 is PRHDT and CDR2 is FYEKMQ (reference sequence). This CDR3 is 19 amino acids long. V lost 2 bases, J lost 2 bases, and 10 bases stayed unmatched.

The chain is built from TRBV6-4 and TRBJ2-3, with 14 bases identical to TRBD2. V lost 8 bases, J lost 4 bases, and 2 bases stayed unmatched. Germline values: CDR1 MRHNA, CDR2 SNTAGT. This CDR3 has 14 residues. For the CDR3, the DNA is TGTGCCAGCGCGGGACTAGCGGGGGCAGATACGCAGTATTTT. This codes for CASAGLAGADTQYF.

This CDR3 is CASSFLRLHTGELFF. The CDR3 DNA reads as TGTGCCAGTAGTTTCCTCCGGTTGCACACCGGGGAGCTGTTTTTT. V usage is TRBV19 and J usage is TRBJ2-2; D is unclear. The V gene lost 5 bases and the J gene lost 3 bases, with 13 bases spanning the gap. Germline CDR1 and CDR2: LNHDA and SQIVND (reference sequence). The CDR3 runs to 15 residues.

This chain's CDR3 is CAWSLRTRGISPLHF. In nucleotides, the CDR3 is TGTGCCTGGAGTCTCCGGACCCGGGGGATCTCACCCCTCCACTTT. The chain uses TRBV30 and TRBJ1-6; possibly TRBD1 for D (5 bases). Germline assignment: CDR1 GTSNPN and CDR2 SVGIG (reference sequence). CDR3 length: 15 residues. Between the trimmed V and J ends, which lost 2 bases and 10 bases, there was a span of 18 bases.

The gene calls are TRBV3-1 (or the pseudogene TRBV3-2) and TRBJ2-7; TRBD2 aligns across 10 bases. The germline gives CDR1 LGHDT, CDR2 YNNKEL (reference sequence). The CDR3 totals 15 residues. The ends lost 1 base at V and 3 bases at J; junction bases unmatched: 3. The CDR3 protein is CASSQAGTSDYEQYF. The DNA of the CDR3 is TGTGCCAGCAGCCAAGCCGGGACTAGCGACTACGAGCAGTACTTC.

The chain combines TRBV5-4 with TRBJ2-1; 13 nucleotides match TRBD2. In germline, CDR1 is SGHNT, CDR2 YYREEE (reference sequence). The CDR3 extends over 18 amino acids. Trimming at V came to 5 bases and at J to 0 bases, leaving 8 bases not matched to a gene. CDR3 in amino acids: CASSPGLAGLSSYNEQFF. The CDR3 nucleotides read TGTGCCAGCAGTCCGGGACTAGCGGGACTGAGCTCCTACAATGAGCAGTTCTTC.